Shown below are 27 T cell receptor beta chains from a single sample sequenced in a study of blood T cells in healthy people across ages. Primers used in a second PCR of roughly 6 to 11 cycles were a sample-barcoded 5' primer and a J-beta primer mix. One entry per CDR3 protein results from TCRdb running MiXCR on the 5' RACE reads. The sample gives around 1,700,000 distinct CDR3 sequences, under 30% of which show up once; 7.7% is in the top ten. The sequenced sample was blood. Receptors were obtained from a woman aged 25 to 45 in good health.

The V gene is TRBV20-1, the J gene TRBJ1-5, with unresolved D. V lost 0 bases and J lost 4, with 10 bases in between. The CDR3 has 14 amino acids. CDR1 and CDR2 (germline): DFQATT, SNEGSKA (reference sequence). This CDR3 is CSARESGINQPQHF. In DNA, the CDR3 is TGCAGTGCTAGAGAGTCGGGAATTAATCAGCCCCAGCATTTT.

The chain is built from TRBV20-1 and TRBJ1-2; TRBD1 is a possible D gene (5 bases). Per germline, CDR1 DFQATT and CDR2 SNEGSKA (reference sequence). V was pared by 0 bases and J by 4 bases, with 9 bases between. This CDR3 spans 13 amino acids. The CDR3 spells CSARDDRFYGYTF. CDR3 sequence (DNA): TGCAGTGCTAGAGATGACAGATTCTATGGCTACACCTTC.

With regard to this clonotype: A much larger clone differs from this one at a single base, so this may be a read error. CDR3 residues: CSVDGPPYEQYF. CDR3 coding DNA: TGCAGCGTTGATGGGCCTCCCTACGAGCAGTACTTC. The chain carries TRBV29-1 and TRBJ2-4, with D uncertain. The J call may be faulty, since TRBJ2-7 better matches the DNA end. From germline, CDR1 is SQVTM and CDR2 ANQGSEA. CDR3 length: 12 residues.

This clonotype was seen more than once but under ten times. A read error may account for a junction end that differs from germline. The chain has TRBV12-3 or TRBV12-4 and TRBJ2-1; 11 nucleotides align to TRBD2. There are 15 residues in the CDR3. The CDR3 nucleotides read TGTGCCAGCAGTTTATATAGCGGGGGGGCCAATGAGCGGTTCTTC. Protein: CASSLYSGGANERFF.

The chain couples TRBV28 to TRBJ2-7; D possibly corresponds to TRBD1 (5 bases). Trimming stripped 5 bases from V and 2 bases from J, with 13 bases between. The CDR3 runs to 14 residues. CDR1 MDHEN and CDR2 SYDVKM come from the germline V gene. The CDR3 loop is CASSEGVSPYEQYF. The CDR3 nucleotides are TGTGCCAGCAGTGAAGGGGTCTCACCCTACGAGCAGTACTTC.

The chain is built from TRBV5-1 and TRBJ2-3; D may correspond to TRBD1 or TRBD2 (5 bases each). Germline V gene lookup returns CDR1 SGHRS and CDR2 YFSETQ. This CDR3 spans 14 amino acids. V lost 6 bases to trimming and J lost 6 bases, with 17 bases between them. The CDR3 sequence is CASTAPGRADTQYF. In DNA, the CDR3 is TGCGCCAGCACCGCCCCGGGACGGGCGGATACGCAGTATTTT.

The rearrangement joins TRBV2 to TRBJ2-7, with TRBD1 matching 8 bases. The end of the DNA aligns better with TRBJ2-5, so the J call may be wrong. The CDR3 spans 14 residues. Per germline, CDR1 SNHLY and CDR2 FYNNEI. The DNA of the CDR3 is TGTGCCAGCAGCGCGGGACAGGTCACGGAGACCCAGTACTTC. This sequence encodes CASSAGQVTETQYF.

The V gene is TRBV6-5, the J gene TRBJ1-1; 7 nucleotides line up with TRBD1. The CDR3 extends over 13 amino acids. CDR1 and CDR2 from the germline V gene are MNHEY and SVGAGI. V lost 6 bases and J lost 7; bases outside the gene matches: 8. Here the CDR3 reads CASSYDRVNEAFF. In DNA form, the CDR3 reads TGTGCCAGCAGCTATGACAGGGTTAATGAAGCTTTCTTT.

CDR3: CASSFPRVAGGPADTQYF. CDR3 nucleotides: TGTGCCAGCAGCTTTCCTCGGGTAGCGGGAGGGCCAGCAGATACGCAGTATTTT. V and J are TRBV7-2 and TRBJ2-3, with 11 bases matching TRBD2. The germline V gene encodes CDR1 SGHTA and CDR2 FQGNSA. There are 18 residues in the CDR3. Unmatched junction bases numbered 12, after V lost 3 bases and J lost 4 bases.

This clonotype showed up just a few times. The rearrangement joins TRBV11-3 to TRBJ2-3, with 8 nucleotides matching TRBD2. With 11 bases clipped from V and 2 bases from J, the junction kept 12 bases outside the gene matches. CDR1 is SGHNT, CDR2 YENEEA, per germline. The CDR3 consists of 15 residues. The CDR3 region has the DNA TGTGCCCCCGGGAGGGGCCGACCATACACAGATACGCAGTATTTT. Translating gives CAPGRGRPYTDTQYF.

This clonotype was counted a few times. The chain is built from TRBV15 and TRBJ2-1; TRBD2 matches at 7 bases. The CDR3 loop spans 16 amino acids. J was trimmed by 0 bases and V by 0 bases; bases with no gene match: 2. Germline V lookup: CDR1 LNHNV, CDR2 YYDKDF (reference sequence). The CDR3 loop is CATSRDRTSSYNEQFF. In nucleotides, the CDR3 is TGTGCCACCAGCAGAGATCGGACTAGCTCCTACAATGAGCAGTTCTTC. Variable domain in full (rest from reference TRBV15 and TRBJ2-1): DAMVIQNPRYQVTQFGKPVTLSCSQTLNHNVMYWYQQKSSQAPKLLFHYYDKDFNNEADTPDNFQSRRPNTSFCFLDIRSPGLGDTAMYLCATSRDRTSSYNEQFFGPGTRLTVL.

This clonotype has only a few counts. V and J are TRBV7-2 and TRBJ2-1; tentatively, D is TRBD1 (6 bases). Trimming left V 4 bases short and J 5 bases short, with 18 bases between. Germline-derived CDR1 and CDR2 are SGHTA and FQGNSA. The CDR3 sequence is 16 residues long. The CDR3 is CASSSRRTVTDNEQFF. The CDR3 region has the DNA TGTGCCAGCAGCTCCCGAAGGACAGTCACCGACAATGAGCAGTTCTTC.

This clonotype was seen a handful of times. The J gene is TRBJ2-7, the V gene TRBV11-2, with 9 bases fitting TRBD1. The length of the CDR3 is 16 residues. The germline V gene encodes CDR1 SGHAT and CDR2 FQNNGV. The V segment lost 0 bases and the J segment 2 bases; nucleotides outside the gene matches: 5. The CDR3 DNA follows: TGTGCCAGCAGCTTAGAGTTGGGACAGGGACCCTACGAGCAGTACTTC. Protein: CASSLELGQGPYEQYF.

The rearrangement uses TRBV5-1 and TRBJ2-1; D assignment may be TRBD1 or TRBD2 (5 bases each). In germline, CDR1 is SGHRS, CDR2 YFSETQ. The CDR3 consists of 15 residues. V gave up 2 bases and J gave up 7 bases, with 16 bases separating them. CDR3 sequence (DNA): TGCGCCAGCAGCTTTGTGACAGAGGGTTTGAATGAGCAGTTCTTC. Its translation: CASSFVTEGLNEQFF.

This rearrangement joins TRBV29-1 to TRBJ1-1, with 7 bases lining up with TRBD1. This CDR3 has 11 residues. CDR1 and CDR2 (germline): SQVTM, ANQGSEA. Germline trimming cut 3 bases from V and 12 bases from J; bases unmatched to any gene: 7. The CDR3 loop is CSVEGKGATFF. In DNA form, the CDR3 reads TGCAGCGTTGAGGGAAAGGGGGCAACTTTCTTT.

This clonotype occurred once. The chain has TRBV6-6 and TRBJ1-6, with 7 bases identical to TRBD1. Germline CDR1 and CDR2: MNHNY and SVGAGI (reference sequence). The CDR3 loop spans 17 amino acids. Trimming removed 2 bases from V and 8 bases from J; junction bases left unmatched: 12. CDR3 protein: CASSYLPRQGADSPLHF. Here the CDR3 DNA reads TGTGCCAGCAGTTACCTCCCTCGACAGGGCGCGGATTCACCCCTCCACTTT.

The chain couples TRBV28 to TRBJ2-1, with a possible D match to TRBD2 (6 bases). The CDR3 has 16 amino acids. Per germline, CDR1 MDHEN and CDR2 SYDVKM. The ends were cut back, 2 bases at V and 2 bases at J, with 13 bases in the middle. Written as DNA, the CDR3 is TGTGCCAGCAGTTTAGGCGGGGTCCCCCCCTACAATGAGCAGTTCTTC. This encodes CASSLGGVPPYNEQFF.

Regarding this clonotype: This may stem from a read error, because a much larger clone lies one nucleotide away. This chain joins TRBV12-3 or TRBV12-4 and TRBJ1-1, with a weak D call TRBD1 (5 bases). Deletions cut 6 bases from V and 1 base from J, with 9 bases between. The CDR3 is 13 amino acids. The CDR3 coding sequence is TGTGCCAGCAGGTATACAGGGAACACTGAAGCTTTCTTT. Its translation: CASRYTGNTEAFF.

Only a few counts were recorded for this clonotype. The V call is TRBV3-1, the J call TRBJ2-1; 8 bases fit TRBD2. V was clipped by 4 bases and J by 6 bases; unmatched bases: 14. The CDR3 extends over 17 amino acids. CDR1 LGHDT and CDR2 YNNKEL come from the germline V gene (reference sequence). The CDR3 nucleotides are TGTGCCAGCAGCCGCCGACTAGCGTCACGCCCAGGCAATGAGCAGTTCTTC. Translation: CASSRRLASRPGNEQFF.

The chain links TRBV19 to TRBJ1-1; perhaps TRBD1 as D (5 bases). Trimming removed 10 bases from V and 0 bases from J, with 15 bases in between. The CDR3 is 14 residues long. Germline V gene lookup returns CDR1 LNHDA and CDR2 SQIVND (reference sequence). As DNA, the CDR3 is TGTGCCACCGCGGACACTACTATGAACACTGAAGCTTTCTTT. The encoded protein is CATADTTMNTEAFF.

In its sample, this clonotype was seen a few times. The chain uses TRBV25-1 and TRBJ2-7; the match to TRBD1 covers 9 bases. Per germline, CDR1 MGHDK and CDR2 SYGVNS. There are 15 residues in the CDR3. V shed 2 bases, J shed 2 bases, and the junction held 4 bases outside the gene matches. The CDR3: CASSEGGTGTYEQYF. CDR3 sequence (DNA): TGTGCCAGCAGTGAAGGTGGGACAGGGACCTACGAGCAGTACTTC.

V gene TRBV20-1 combines with J gene TRBJ1-5; D is uncertain. V was trimmed by 0 bases and J by 2 bases, leaving 5 bases between them. Germline V gene sequence: CDR1 DFQATT, CDR2 SNEGSKA (reference sequence). The CDR3 runs to 13 residues. CDR3 loop: CSARDQGNQPQHF. CDR3 coding DNA: TGCAGTGCTAGAGATCAGGGCAATCAGCCCCAGCATTTT.

The chain links TRBV20-1 to TRBJ2-6, with 7 bases identical to TRBD1. The V segment lost 4 bases and the J segment 2 bases; nucleotides outside the gene matches: 2. In germline, CDR1 is DFQATT, CDR2 SNEGSKA (reference sequence). The CDR3 spans 14 residues. The CDR3 coding sequence is TGCAGTGCTACCCAGGGGGCTGGGGCCAACGTCCTGACTTTC. It translates to CSATQGAGANVLTF.

V gene TRBV3-1 combines with J gene TRBJ2-7, with 11 positions matching TRBD2. Unmatched junction bases numbered 6, after V lost 5 bases and J lost 0 bases. The CDR3 consists of 16 residues. CDR1 and CDR2 (germline): LGHDT, YNNKEL (reference sequence). In DNA form, the CDR3 reads TGTGCCAGCAGCAGCCGACTAGCGGGATACTCCTACGAGCAGTACTTC. Encoded protein: CASSSRLAGYSYEQYF.

This clonotype has at least ten counts. This chain uses TRBV7-9 with TRBJ1-2; D not certain. The CDR3 sequence is 10 residues long. V lost 10 bases and J lost 6, with 9 bases in between. Germline V CDR1 and CDR2: SEHNR, FQNEAQ (reference sequence). CDR3 DNA sequence: TGTGCCACGGAGGACGATGGCTACACCTTC. It codes for CATEDDGYTF.

This clonotype was found a few times. V is TRBV10-1 and J is TRBJ2-7, with TRBD1 identical over 7 bases. Germline CDR1 reads WNHNN; CDR2 reads SYGVQD (reference sequence). The CDR3 is 14 residues long. V shed 3 bases, J shed 6 bases, and the junction held 8 bases outside the gene matches. CDR3 DNA sequence: TGCGCCAGCAGTGACGACAGGGTGGACGGCGAGCAGTACTTC. Its protein is CASSDDRVDGEQYF.

The chain carries TRBV20-1 and TRBJ2-5; D is unresolved. This CDR3 region has 14 residues. Trimming shortened V by 0 bases and J by 2 bases, and 10 bases separated the two germline ends. Per germline, CDR1 DFQATT and CDR2 SNEGSKA (reference sequence). For the CDR3, the DNA is TGCAGTGCTAGAGATTTAACACCTCAAGAGACCCAGTACTTC. Translated: CSARDLTPQETQYF.